What follows are 26 T cell receptor beta chains derived from one specimen sequenced in a study of blood T cell repertoires in COVID-19. Sequencing used immunoSEQ multiplex PCR; TCRdb keeps in-frame clones, though not all of them. The table shows under 150,000 clones, with 80% to 90% occurring only once. Sequencing was carried out using peripheral blood. The receptors derive from a woman aged 60 to 75 with COVID-19, enrolled during active disease.

CDR3 protein: CASQPGQGQETQYF. CDR3 sequence (DNA): TGTGCCAGCCAGCCGGGACAGGGTCAAGAGACCCAGTACTTC. The rearrangement links TRBV6-4 to TRBJ2-5; TRBD1 aligns across 9 bases. With 8 bases clipped from V and 2 bases from J, the junction kept 6 bases outside the gene matches. Germline V gives CDR1 MRHNA, CDR2 SNTAGT. The CDR3 loop spans 14 amino acids.

The chain couples TRBV3-1 (or the pseudogene TRBV3-2) to TRBJ1-1; TRBD1 is a possible D gene (5 bases). This CDR3 has 18 residues. Germline assignment: CDR1 LGHDT and CDR2 YNNKEL (reference sequence). Deletions cut 5 bases from V and 0 bases from J, with 22 bases between. The CDR3 here is CASSYQRQGQDLNTEAFF. Here the CDR3 DNA reads TGTGCCAGCAGCTACCAGAGACAAGGACAAGACCTGAACACTGAAGCTTTCTTT.

The chain links TRBV5-1 to TRBJ2-5; a weak D match, TRBD2 (6 bases). This CDR3 comprises 16 residues. CDR1 is SGHRS and CDR2 is YFSETQ in the germline V gene. Trimming removed 3 bases at V and 5 bases at J, with 20 bases between. The DNA for the CDR3 is TGCGCCAGCAGCTCCGGAGGGGCCCGAAGTGGGGAGACCCAGTACTTC. It is translated as CASSSGGARSGETQYF.

The rearrangement joins TRBV19 to TRBJ1-1; 7 bases agree with TRBD1. This CDR3 spans 10 amino acids. V lost 6 bases and J lost 11; bases outside the gene matches: 3. Germline values: CDR1 LNHDA, CDR2 SQIVND (reference sequence). CDR3 coding DNA: TGTGCCAGTAGGACGGACAGGGCTTTCTTT. Its translation is CASRTDRAFF. Supplemented by reference TRBV19 and TRBJ1-1, the full variable domain reads DGGITQSPKYLFRKEGQNVTLSCEQNLNHDAMYWYRQDPGQGLRLIYYSQIVNDFQKGDIAEGYSVSREKKESFPLTVTSAQKNPTAFYLCASRTDRAFFGQGTRLTVV.

The gene calls are TRBV5-1 and TRBJ1-3, with 7 bases lining up with TRBD1. The CDR3 sequence is 15 residues long. Germline CDR1 and CDR2: SGHRS and YFSETQ. J was trimmed by 0 bases and V by 4 bases; bases with no gene match: 4. This CDR3 reads CASSPYRGSGNTIYF. The CDR3 DNA reads TGCGCCAGCAGCCCCTACAGGGGCTCTGGAAACACCATATATTTT.

V and J are TRBV5-1 and TRBJ2-2, with 14 bases lining up with TRBD2. The CDR3 contains 16 residues. Trimming at V came to 4 bases and at J to 7 bases, leaving 6 bases not matched to a gene. CDR1 is SGHRS, CDR2 YFSETQ, per germline. The CDR3 DNA follows: TGCGCCAGCAGCCCCGGGACTAGCGGGGGCCTCGGGGAGCTGTTTTTT. It is translated as CASSPGTSGGLGELFF.

The gene calls are TRBV5-4 and TRBJ2-5; D is unresolved. This CDR3 contains 14 residues. CDR1 and CDR2 (germline): SGHNT, YYREEE (reference sequence). Trimming took 3 bases from V and 4 from J, leaving 13 bases between them. The CDR3 DNA reads TGTGCCAGCAGCTCCGCGACAACCGCAGAGACCCAGTACTTC. As protein: CASSSATTAETQYF.

The J gene is TRBJ1-2, the V gene TRBV5-6, with 7 bases matching TRBD1. This CDR3 spans 14 amino acids. Germline-derived CDR1 and CDR2 are SGHDT and YYEEEE. V shed 0 bases, J shed 4 bases, and the junction held 3 bases outside the gene matches. The CDR3 DNA is TGTGCCAGCAGCTTGGGACAGGGCTTCTATGGCTACACCTTC. The encoded protein is CASSLGQGFYGYTF.

The chain is built from TRBV4-1 and TRBJ2-7; 10 bases line up with TRBD1. The CDR3 is 16 amino acids. Germline trimming cut 4 bases from V and 5 bases from J; bases unmatched to any gene: 11. Germline CDR1 is MGHRA and CDR2 is YSYEKL. CDR3 nucleotides: TGCGCCAGCAGCCGACTAATTGCCGGGACAGGGGACGAGCAGTACTTC. Amino acid sequence: CASSRLIAGTGDEQYF.

This rearrangement joins TRBV30 to TRBJ2-4; D is ambiguous. The V end was cut by 3 bases, the J end by 5 bases, with 5 bases between. The CDR3 sequence is 11 residues long. Germline values: CDR1 GTSNPN, CDR2 SVGIG (reference sequence). Written as DNA, the CDR3 is TGTGCCTGGAGGGCGGAAAACATTCAGTACTTC. Amino acids: CAWRAENIQYF.

The chain uses TRBV27 and TRBJ1-2, with 7 bases matching TRBD1. CDR1 and CDR2 (germline): MNHEY, SMNVEV (reference sequence). With 5 bases clipped from V and 2 bases from J, the junction kept 2 bases outside the gene matches. The length of the CDR3 is 13 residues. The CDR3 reads CASSKGQNYGYTF. CDR3 in DNA: TGTGCCAGCAGTAAGGGACAGAACTATGGCTACACCTTC.

V is TRBV5-4 and J is TRBJ2-5, with TRBD2 matching over 7 bases. The CDR3 is 14 amino acids. V shed 1 base and J 5 bases; nucleotides not matched to a gene: 5. Germline CDR1 and CDR2: SGHNT and YYREEE (reference sequence). This chain's CDR3 is CASSLPGGRETQYF. In nucleotides, the CDR3 is TGTGCCAGCAGCTTGCCGGGGGGAAGGGAGACCCAGTACTTC.

The gene calls are TRBV19 and TRBJ1-1; 10 bases are shared with TRBD1. After removal of 5 bases from V and 3 bases from J, the junction contained 3 bases not matched to a gene. CDR3 length: 14 residues. Germline V lookup: CDR1 LNHDA, CDR2 SQIVND (reference sequence). DNA of the CDR3: TGTGCCAGTAGTCGCGGGACAGGGGACACTGAAGCTTTCTTT. Translation gives CASSRGTGDTEAFF.

The rearrangement uses TRBV11-2 and TRBJ2-5; 7 bases line up with TRBD1. The CDR3 covers 15 residues. The germline V gene has CDR1 SGHAT and CDR2 FQNNGV. V lost 5 bases, J lost 0 bases, and 6 bases stayed unmatched. This chain's CDR3 is CASSPVGTDQETQYF. In nucleotides, the CDR3 is TGTGCCAGCAGCCCGGTCGGGACAGACCAAGAGACCCAGTACTTC.

The V and J genes are TRBV9 and TRBJ2-5; the match to TRBD2 covers 10 bases. The germline CDR1 and CDR2 sequences are SGDLS and YYNGEE. The CDR3 loop spans 16 amino acids. V shed 0 bases, J shed 2 bases, and the junction held 4 bases outside the gene matches. CDR3 in DNA: TGTGCCAGCAGCGTAGAAACTAGCGGGGAACAAGAGACCCAGTACTTC. The encoded protein is CASSVETSGEQETQYF.

V is TRBV3-1 (or the pseudogene TRBV3-2) and J is TRBJ2-3; 9 nucleotides agree with TRBD2. CDR1 is LGHDT and CDR2 is YNNKEL in the germline V gene (reference sequence). This CDR3 is 16 amino acids long. Unmatched junction bases numbered 6, after V lost 4 bases and J lost 1 base. DNA for the CDR3: TGTGCCAGCAGCCGTATGGGCGGGGGGGGCACAGATACGCAGTATTTT. It translates to CASSRMGGGGTDTQYF.

V gene TRBV5-1 combines with J gene TRBJ2-7, with a possible D match to TRBD1 (6 bases). CDR1 SGHRS and CDR2 YFSETQ come from the germline V gene. The CDR3 totals 16 residues. The V gene lost 0 bases and the J gene lost 2 bases, with 15 bases spanning the gap. The CDR3 protein is CASSLVQSPGAYEQYF. The CDR3, as DNA: TGCGCCAGCAGCTTGGTACAGAGTCCAGGGGCCTACGAGCAGTACTTC.

The CDR3 spells CSASWGSEYTDTQYF. As DNA, the CDR3 is TGCAGTGCTAGTTGGGGCAGCGAGTACACAGATACGCAGTATTTT. The J gene is TRBJ2-3, the V gene TRBV20-1, with D perhaps TRBD1 (5 bases). The V gene's germline CDR1 is DFQATT and CDR2 SNEGSKA (reference sequence). This CDR3 has 15 residues. Trimming took off 3 bases at V and 2 bases at J, with 15 bases between the two ends.

The CDR3 DNA reads TGTGCTAGTGGTTTGGCTACAGGCACTGAAGCTTTCTTT. Translation: CASGLATGTEAFF. The chain carries TRBV12-5 and TRBJ1-1; D may be TRBD1 (5 bases). Trimming pared 1 base from V and 4 bases from J, leaving 7 bases between. CDR1 LGHNT and CDR2 FRNRAP come from the germline V gene. This CDR3 is 13 amino acids long.

In its sample, this clone was seen a few times. The chain employs TRBV29-1 and TRBJ2-7, with TRBD2 identical over 12 bases. Trimming cost V 2 bases and J 9 bases; bases outside gene matches: 11. Germline values: CDR1 SQVTM, CDR2 ANQGSEA. CDR3 size: 15 residues. The CDR3 spells CSVESQLAGGGVQYF. The CDR3 DNA is TGCAGCGTTGAATCCCAACTAGCGGGGGGCGGTGTGCAGTACTTC.

This clone has a single count. This sequence joins TRBV18 and TRBJ1-4; D might be TRBD1 (5 bases). Deletions cut 3 bases from V and 8 bases from J, with 13 bases between. The length of the CDR3 is 14 residues. Germline V gene lookup returns CDR1 KGHSH and CDR2 LQKENI. CDR3 DNA: TGTGCCAGCTCACCCATGCAGGGTCGGGAAAAACTGTTTTTT. The encoded protein is CASSPMQGREKLFF.

This chain connects TRBV6-1 to TRBJ2-3; 9 bases fit TRBD1. Trimming at V came to 2 bases and at J to 2 bases, leaving 5 bases not matched to a gene. From germline, CDR1 is MNHNS and CDR2 SASEGT. The CDR3 covers 16 residues. CDR3 loop: CASSEMGQGYTDTQYF. The CDR3 DNA sequence: TGTGCCAGCAGTGAAATGGGACAGGGTTACACAGATACGCAGTATTTT.

This sequence joins TRBV7-9 and TRBJ1-5, with TRBD1 as a possible D gene (6 bases). The CDR3 contains 17 residues. Germline V gene data show CDR1 as SEHNR and CDR2 as FQNEAQ (reference sequence). V was trimmed by 2 bases and J by 0 bases, leaving 14 bases between them. CDR3 in DNA: TGTGCCAGCAGCTTACCCGACAGGTCGTATAGCAATCAGCCCCAGCATTTT. Its translation is CASSLPDRSYSNQPQHF.

The chain recombines TRBV3-1 (or the pseudogene TRBV3-2) with TRBJ2-3; unclear D gene. Deletions cut 0 bases from V and 8 bases from J, with 12 bases between. The CDR3 length is 14 residues. Germline CDR1 LGHDT, CDR2 YNNKEL (reference sequence). The CDR3 nucleotides read TGTGCCAGCAGCCAAGATGCAACCCCCAGTACGCAGTATTTT. Its protein product is CASSQDATPSTQYF.

The chain uses TRBV19 and TRBJ2-2; weak D call: TRBD1 (5 bases). The CDR3 runs to 14 residues. Germline V gives CDR1 LNHDA, CDR2 SQIVND (reference sequence). The ends were cut back, 3 bases at V and 5 bases at J, with 10 bases in the middle. In DNA form, the CDR3 reads TGTGCCAGTAGTATGCAGGGCGGAACCGGGGAGCTGTTTTTT. The encoded protein is CASSMQGGTGELFF.

This clone was seen only once. The J gene is TRBJ2-1, the V gene TRBV11-2; 11 nucleotides match TRBD2. The CDR3 has 18 amino acids. The V and J ends lost 0 bases and 5 bases, in that order; junction bases with no gene match: 9. Germline CDR1 is SGHAT and CDR2 is FQNNGV. The CDR3 nucleotides read TGTGCCAGCAGCTTAGACTTCTCTAGCGGGGGGCGACACAATGAGCAGTTCTTC. Translation: CASSLDFSSGGRHNEQFF.